The 26 T cell receptor beta chains below were found in one sample sequenced in a study of cytomegalovirus exposure and HLA in healthy donors (dated by TCRdb to between 2016 and 2019). The library was prepared using the immunoSEQ multiplex PCR assay. For the multiplex PCR, a mixture combining 60 forward primers for TCR Vbeta segments and 13 reverse primers for TCR Jbeta segments was used. Drawn from immuneACCESS, this table holds only the in-frame rearrangements with V and J called that TCRdb kept. Clones are partly lost; checked studies trace under half to an unresolved V gene and leave the rest unexplained. The sample table includes around 34,000 clones. Jointly, the top ten make up about 2.1% of the sample. Sequencing was carried out using PBMCs. These receptors originate from a middle-aged woman in good health and CMV-seropositive.

The chain couples TRBV5-6 to TRBJ2-5; perhaps TRBD2 as D (6 bases). Germline V lookup: CDR1 SGHDT, CDR2 YYEEEE. CDR3 length equals 14 residues. V was pared by 2 bases and J by 3 bases, with 11 bases between. The CDR3 nucleotides read TGTGCCAGCAGCTTTGGGGGACTTAAAGAGACCCAGTACTTC. Encoded protein: CASSFGGLKETQYF.

This chain connects TRBV18 to TRBJ1-5; TRBD1 matches at 9 bases. The CDR3 is 13 residues long. Trimming at V came to 3 bases and at J to 9 bases, leaving 3 bases not matched to a gene. Germline CDR1 is KGHSH and CDR2 is LQKENI. The CDR3, as DNA: TGTGCCAGCTCACCTACAGGGGGCTCGCCCCAGCATTTT. Amino acid sequence: CASSPTGGSPQHF.

The chain is built from TRBV19 and TRBJ2-1, with 7 bases identical to TRBD2. The junction had 6 bases not matched to a gene; V was cut back by 5 bases and J by 2 bases. CDR3 length equals 15 residues. CDR1 and CDR2 (germline): LNHDA, SQIVND (reference sequence). As DNA, the CDR3 is TGTGCCAGTAGTCCCCTAGCGGCTCCCTACAATGAGCAGTTCTTC. Protein product: CASSPLAAPYNEQFF.

V and J are TRBV18 and TRBJ1-2, with D perhaps matching TRBD1 (5 bases). V was cut by 2 bases and J by 4 bases, with 11 bases left in between. CDR1 KGHSH and CDR2 LQKENI come from the germline V gene. The length of the CDR3 is 14 residues. Here the CDR3 reads CASSPWGLAYGYTF. The CDR3 DNA follows: TGTGCCAGCTCACCATGGGGACTGGCCTATGGCTACACCTTC.

This chain joins TRBV5-1 and TRBJ2-2; 15 nucleotides align to TRBD2. The CDR3 has 17 residues. The germline CDR1 and CDR2 sequences are SGHRS and YFSETQ. The V gene end was trimmed by 0 bases and the J gene end by 5 bases; junction bases not matched to a gene: 2. The CDR3 nucleotides read TGCGCCAGCAGCTTGGAGGGACTAGCGGGGGGAACCGGGGAGCTGTTTTTT. The encoded protein is CASSLEGLAGGTGELFF.

V usage is TRBV28 and J usage is TRBJ1-1; no firm D call. The V end was cut by 9 bases, the J end by 4 bases, with 21 bases between. The CDR3 has 15 amino acids. Germline values: CDR1 MDHEN, CDR2 SYDVKM. In nucleotides, the CDR3 is TGTGCCAGTCACGCCTACCACGGAGGAGGCACTGAAGCTTTCTTT. It specifies CASHAYHGGGTEAFF. The full variable domain, its missing parts supplied by reference TRBV28 and TRBJ1-1, is DVKVTQSSRYLVKRTGEKVFLECVQDMDHENMFWYRQDPGLGLRLIYFSYDVKMKEKGDIPEGYSVSREKKERFSLILESASTNQTSMYLCASHAYHGGGTEAFFGQGTRLTVV.

The chain couples TRBV5-1 to TRBJ2-1; 13 nucleotides align to TRBD2. J lost 3 bases, V lost 7 bases, and 10 bases had no gene match. The CDR3 is 17 amino acids. Germline loops: CDR1 SGHRS, CDR2 YFSETQ. CDR3 nucleotide sequence: TGCGCCAGCGCCCTGACTAGCGGGAGGATGCTCTACAATGAGCAGTTCTTC. As protein: CASALTSGRMLYNEQFF. The full variable domain, in which reference TRBV5-1 and TRBJ2-1 provide the parts outside the CDR3, is KAGVTQTPRYLIKTRGQQVTLSCSPISGHRSVSWYQQTPGQGLQFLFEYFSETQRNKGNFPGRFSGRQFSNSRSEMNVSTLELGDSALYLCASALTSGRMLYNEQFFGPGTRLTVL.

This chain uses TRBV5-6 with TRBJ1-2; D is perhaps TRBD1 (5 bases). The V end lost 4 bases, the J end lost 3 bases, and 10 bases lay between the germline ends. CDR1 and CDR2 from the germline V gene are SGHDT and YYEEEE. This CDR3 has 13 residues. The CDR3 reads CASSDTGYYGYTF. Written as DNA, the CDR3 is TGTGCCAGCAGCGATACAGGATACTATGGCTACACCTTC.

The CDR3 DNA follows: TGTGCCTTCCGGGGGATCTCCTATAATTCACCCCTCCACTTT. Residues: CAFRGISYNSPLHF. The chain employs TRBV30 and TRBJ1-6; a weak D match, TRBD1 (5 bases). V lost 7 bases and J 0 bases, leaving 10 bases between the germline ends. CDR3 length: 14 residues. Germline-derived CDR1 and CDR2 are GTSNPN and SVGIG (reference sequence).

The V and J genes are TRBV7-2 and TRBJ1-3; D gene ambiguous. The CDR3 is 15 residues long. Per the germline V gene, CDR1 is SGHTA and CDR2 is FQGNSA. V was trimmed by 5 bases and J by 8 bases, leaving 19 bases between them. DNA for the CDR3: TGTGCCAGCAGCCTTCCAATGCCTCTGGAGGACACCATATATTTT. Translated, it gives CASSLPMPLEDTIYF.

A note on this clone: At one end the junction does not follow the germline gene, possibly because of a read error. V gene TRBV7-9 combines with J gene TRBJ2-5, with TRBD2 matching 12 bases. In germline, CDR1 is SEHNR, CDR2 FQNEAQ (reference sequence). The CDR3 sequence is 14 residues long. For the CDR3, the DNA is TGTGCCAACAGCCTAGCGGGAGGGCAGGAGACCCAGTACTTC. Protein product: CANSLAGGQETQYF.

The V and J genes are TRBV4-1 and TRBJ2-5; TRBD2 matches at 12 bases. CDR3 size: 18 residues. Germline CDR1 reads MGHRA; CDR2 reads YSYEKL. The J segment lost 3 bases and the V segment lost 1 base, leaving 9 bases of the junction unmatched. The CDR3 spells CASSQGPLTSGRKETQYF. The CDR3 DNA sequence: TGCGCCAGCAGCCAAGGGCCCTTGACTAGCGGGAGAAAAGAGACCCAGTACTTC.

The rearrangement joins TRBV6-5 to TRBJ2-7; TRBD2 agrees at 8 bases. V shed 2 bases, J shed 2 bases, and the junction held 8 bases outside the gene matches. Germline V gives CDR1 MNHEY, CDR2 SVGAGI. The CDR3 extends over 16 amino acids. This CDR3 is CASSYDAGGTAYEQYF. DNA for the CDR3: TGTGCCAGCAGTTACGACGCGGGAGGTACAGCCTACGAGCAGTACTTC.

This chain joins TRBV2 and TRBJ2-2; 7 nucleotides match TRBD1. V was pared by 1 base and J by 7 bases, with 3 bases of the junction left unmatched. The germline V gene has CDR1 SNHLY and CDR2 FYNNEI. CDR3 length: 14 residues. CDR3 amino acids: CASSEGQGYGELFF. The CDR3, as DNA: TGTGCCAGCAGTGAAGGACAGGGATACGGGGAGCTGTTTTTT.

The CDR3 DNA follows: TGTGCCGGTAACACAGGGTCTGGGGCCAACGTCCTGACTTTC. Translating gives CAGNTGSGANVLTF. The chain carries TRBV30 and TRBJ2-6; D possibly corresponds to TRBD1 (6 bases). V was trimmed by 8 bases and J by 1 base, leaving 12 bases between them. This CDR3 is 14 amino acids long. Germline loops: CDR1 GTSNPN, CDR2 SVGIG (reference sequence).

The chain is built from TRBV6-6 and TRBJ1-5; 7 bases line up with TRBD1. CDR1 and CDR2 from the germline V gene are MNHNY and SVGAGI (reference sequence). Losses at the gene ends were 2 bases for V and 4 bases for J; bases not matched to a gene: 8. The CDR3 consists of 16 residues. DNA of the CDR3: TGTGCCAGCAGTTACCAGGGACAGCTCTCTAATCAGCCCCAGCATTTT. This gives the protein CASSYQGQLSNQPQHF.

The gene calls are TRBV5-6 and TRBJ1-4; TRBD1 matches 9 bases. Germline V gene lookup returns CDR1 SGHDT and CDR2 YYEEEE. The CDR3 consists of 16 residues. The ends lost 0 bases at V and 8 bases at J; junction bases unmatched: 8. CDR3 loop: CASSLALGTGKEKLFF. The CDR3 nucleotides read TGTGCCAGCAGCTTGGCTTTAGGGACAGGGAAGGAAAAACTGTTTTTT. The full variable domain, rest sourced from reference TRBV5-6 and TRBJ1-4, is DAGVTQSPTHLIKTRGQQVTLRCSPKSGHDTVSWYQQALGQGPQFIFQYYEEEERQRGNFPDRFSGHQFPNYSSELNVNALLLGDSALYLCASSLALGTGKEKLFFGSGTQLSVL.

The chain combines TRBV5-1 with TRBJ2-7; D perhaps matches TRBD2 (7 bases). This CDR3 contains 16 residues. CDR1 is SGHRS, CDR2 YFSETQ, per germline. With 5 bases removed from V and 7 bases from J, the gap between germline ends came to 25 bases. CDR3 region: CASSLLSGAGAGEQYF. The CDR3 nucleotides are TGCGCCAGCAGTCTTCTGTCGGGCGCGGGGGCGGGGGAGCAGTACTTC.

CDR3 region: CASSLEQGTSYGYTF. In DNA form, the CDR3 reads TGTGCCAGCAGCTTAGAGCAGGGGACCTCCTATGGCTACACCTTC. The chain carries TRBV7-9 and TRBJ1-2, with D maybe TRBD1 (6 bases). The germline V and J ends were trimmed by 1 base and 4 bases, with 13 bases remaining between them. The germline gives CDR1 SEHNR, CDR2 FQNEAQ (reference sequence). The CDR3 contains 15 residues. Complete variable domain (other parts from reference TRBV7-9 and TRBJ1-2): DTGVSQNPRHKITKRGQNVTFRCDPISEHNRLYWYRQTLGQGPEFLTYFQNEAQLEKSRLLSDRFSAERPKGSFSTLEIQRTEQGDSAMYLCASSLEQGTSYGYTFGSGTRLTVV.

The chain has TRBV2 and TRBJ1-5; maybe TRBD1 (5 bases). The germline gives CDR1 SNHLY, CDR2 FYNNEI. The CDR3 spans 14 residues. V lost 5 bases and J lost 6, with 14 bases in between. As DNA, the CDR3 is TGTGCCAGCAGTCGGACATTCCCAACTCAGCCCCAGCATTTT. Its protein product is CASSRTFPTQPQHF.

The CDR3 sequence is CASSGAGGNGELFF. Written as DNA, the CDR3 is TGTGCCAGCAGTGGGGCGGGGGGCAACGGGGAGCTGTTTTTT. This chain links TRBV2 with TRBJ2-2, with 8 bases lining up with TRBD2. Per the germline V gene, CDR1 is SNHLY and CDR2 is FYNNEI. There are 14 residues in the CDR3. Trimming removed 4 bases from V and 7 bases from J; junction bases left unmatched: 5.

This chain joins TRBV13 and TRBJ2-7; 12 bases are a match to TRBD2. Germline V gene lookup returns CDR1 PRHDT and CDR2 FYEKMQ (reference sequence). The CDR3 totals 16 residues. V trimming: 1 base; J trimming: 7 bases; junction bases outside the gene matches: 8. The CDR3, as DNA: TGTGCCAGCAGCTTAGAAGGGCTAGCGGGAGGGCCGGAGCAGTACTTC. It is translated as CASSLEGLAGGPEQYF.

Here the CDR3 reads CASSLSGQDRTDTQYF. CDR3 coding DNA: TGTGCCAGCAGCTTATCAGGGCAGGATCGCACAGATACGCAGTATTTT. The chain joins TRBV11-2 to TRBJ2-3, with D possibly TRBD1 on 5 matching bases. Trimming left V 2 bases short and J 1 base short, with 13 bases between. This CDR3 is built from 16 residues. Per the germline V gene, CDR1 is SGHAT and CDR2 is FQNNGV. Combining the CDR3 with reference TRBV11-2 and TRBJ2-3 gives the whole variable domain EAGVAQSPRYKIIEKRQSVAFWCNPISGHATLYWYQQILGQGPKLLIQFQNNGVVDDSQLPKDRFSAERLKGVDSTLKIQPAKLEDSAVYLCASSLSGQDRTDTQYFGPGTRLTVL.

The V gene is TRBV5-1, the J gene TRBJ1-2; 7 nucleotides line up with TRBD1. The CDR3 is 17 amino acids. The germline CDR1 and CDR2 sequences are SGHRS and YFSETQ. The trim removed 2 bases at V and 5 bases at J, leaving 15 bases unmatched. CDR3 region: CASSFGRQGLQSYGYTF. The CDR3, as DNA: TGCGCCAGCAGCTTCGGGCGACAGGGACTTCAATCATATGGCTACACCTTC.

The rearrangement joins TRBV6-6 to TRBJ1-2; a possible D gene is TRBD1 (5 bases). The ends were cut back, 2 bases at V and 4 bases at J, with 8 bases in the middle. CDR3 length: 13 residues. Per germline, CDR1 MNHNY and CDR2 SVGAGI (reference sequence). The CDR3, as DNA: TGTGCCAGCAGTTACGGGGGGGGCTATGGCTACACCTTC. Its translation: CASSYGGGYGYTF.

The chain is built from TRBV7-8 and TRBJ2-7; D ambiguous. The ends were cut back, 1 base at V and 1 base at J, with 11 bases in the middle. The CDR3 contains 15 residues. CDR1 SGHVS and CDR2 FQNEAQ come from the germline V gene. This CDR3 is CASSLEWSPSYEQYF. The DNA of the CDR3 is TGTGCCAGCAGCTTAGAATGGAGCCCTTCCTACGAGCAGTACTTC.